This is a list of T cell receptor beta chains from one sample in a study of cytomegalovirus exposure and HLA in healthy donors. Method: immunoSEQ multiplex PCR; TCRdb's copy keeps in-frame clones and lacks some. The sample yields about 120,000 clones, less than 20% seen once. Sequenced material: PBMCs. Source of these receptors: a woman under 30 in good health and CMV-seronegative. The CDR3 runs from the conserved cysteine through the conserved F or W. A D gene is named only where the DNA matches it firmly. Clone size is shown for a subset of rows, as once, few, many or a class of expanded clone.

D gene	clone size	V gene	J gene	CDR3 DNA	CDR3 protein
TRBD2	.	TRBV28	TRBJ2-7	TGTGCCAGCTCCACGGGGGGTACCCACTACGAGCAGTACTTC	CASSTGGTHYEQYF
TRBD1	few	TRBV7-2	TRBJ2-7	TGTGCCAGCAGCGTCGACAGGGGGCAATACGAGCAGTACTTC	CASSVDRGQYEQYF
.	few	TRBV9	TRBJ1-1	TGTGCCAGCAGCGTAGAGGTCAGGGCTGAAGCTTTCTTT	CASSVEVRAEAFF
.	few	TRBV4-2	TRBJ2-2	TGTGCCAGCAGCCGGGGACTCATCACCGGGGAGCTGTTTTTT	CASSRGLITGELFF
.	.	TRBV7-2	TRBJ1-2	TGTGCCAGCAGCGACACAGGGTTTATAGGTGGCTACACCTTC	CASSDTGFIGGYTF
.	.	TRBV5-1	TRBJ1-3	TGCGCCAGCAGCTTCGACAGTAACTCTGGAAACACCATATATTTT	CASSFDSNSGNTIYF
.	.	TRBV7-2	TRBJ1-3	TGTGCCAGCAGCTTACGCGGGGATTATGGAAACACCATATATTTT	CASSLRGDYGNTIYF
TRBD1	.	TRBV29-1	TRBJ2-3	TGCAGCGGGCGAGGGACAGGGGTGGGCACAGATACGCAGTATTTT	CSGRGTGVGTDTQYF
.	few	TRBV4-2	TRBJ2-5	TGTGCCAGCAGCCAAGAGACAGAAGGGACCCAGTACTTC	CASSQETEGTQYF
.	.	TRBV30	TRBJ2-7	TGTGCCTGGAGTCCACCGGACTCCCCGGGGAACGAGCAGTACTTC	CAWSPPDSPGNEQYF
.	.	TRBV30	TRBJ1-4	TGTGCCTGGAGTCCCAGCGGGGGCCCTTACATTGAAAAACTGTTTTTT	CAWSPSGGPYIEKLFF
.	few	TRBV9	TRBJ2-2	TGTGCCAGCAGCGTAAGGGACGCGGGGACCGGGGAGCTGTTTTTT	CASSVRDAGTGELFF
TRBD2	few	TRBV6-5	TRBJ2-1	TGTGCCACCCGGGGTAGCGGGTACAATGAGCAGTTCTTC	CATRGSGYNEQFF
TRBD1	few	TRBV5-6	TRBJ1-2	TGTGCCAGCACCAAGAGGTACAGGGGGGGCTACACCTTC	CASTKRYRGGYTF
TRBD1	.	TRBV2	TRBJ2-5	TGTGCCAGGAGTGCCGGGACAGGGCTAGAGACCCAGTACTTC	CARSAGTGLETQYF
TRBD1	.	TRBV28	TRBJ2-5	TGTGCCAGCAGTTTTACAGGGGCCCAGTACTTC	CASSFTGAQYF
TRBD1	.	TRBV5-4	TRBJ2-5	TGTGCCAGCAGCTATACCGGACAGGGGTTTGAGACCCAGTACTTC	CASSYTGQGFETQYF
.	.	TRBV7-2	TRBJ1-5	TGTGCCAGCAATAGGGGAGGGGGAGACAATCAGCCCCAGCATTTT	CASNRGGGDNQPQHF
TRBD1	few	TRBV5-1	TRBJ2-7	TGCGCCAGCAGCTTCACCGGGACAGGGAGCGACGAGCAGTACTTC	CASSFTGTGSDEQYF
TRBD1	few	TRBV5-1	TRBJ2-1	TGCGCCAGCAGCGAACCAGGGGGTGAGCAGTTCTTC	CASSEPGGEQFF
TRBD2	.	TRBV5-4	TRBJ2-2	TGTGCCAGCAGCTTGGGGGCGGGAGGGCCGACCGGGGAGCTGTTTTTT	CASSLGAGGPTGELFF
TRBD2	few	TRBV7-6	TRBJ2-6	TGTGCCAGCAGCCTCCGGGGGGCTGGGGCCAACGTCCTGACTTTC	CASSLRGAGANVLTF
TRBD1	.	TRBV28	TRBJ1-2	TGTGCCAGCAGTCAGGGGGGAAGTGGCTACACCTTC	CASSQGGSGYTF
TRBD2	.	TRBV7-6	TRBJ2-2	TGTGCCAGCAGCCTTCGGGGGGAGGACACCGGGGAGCTGTTTTTT	CASSLRGEDTGELFF
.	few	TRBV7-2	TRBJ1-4	TGTGCCAGCAGCTTAGCCGCAGGGGAAAATGAAAAACTGTTTTTT	CASSLAAGENEKLFF
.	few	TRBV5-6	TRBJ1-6	TGTGCCAGCAGCTTGGGCGGTACAGGAACCTATAATTCACCCCTCCACTTT	CASSLGGTGTYNSPLHF
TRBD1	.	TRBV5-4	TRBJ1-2	TGTGCCAGCAGCTTACCGACAGGGTTTGGCTACACCTTC	CASSLPTGFGYTF
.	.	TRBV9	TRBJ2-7	TGTGCCAGCAGCGTAGGCCACAACTACGAGCAGTACTTC	CASSVGHNYEQYF
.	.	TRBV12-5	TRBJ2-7	TGTGCTAGTGGTTTGAGACCCAACGGGGAGAGGGGACACGGTCGCTTCGACTCCTACGAGCAGTACTTC	CASGLRPNGERGHGRFDSYEQYF
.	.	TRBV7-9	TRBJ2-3	TGTGCCAGCAGCTTAGGGGGGGTGACAGATACGCAGTATTTT	CASSLGGVTDTQYF
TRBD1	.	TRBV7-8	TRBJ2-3	TGTGCCAGCAGCTTAGGAGGACAGGGCAGCACAGATACGCAGTATTTT	CASSLGGQGSTDTQYF
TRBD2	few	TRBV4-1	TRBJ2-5	TGCGCCAGCAGCCCGGGGACTAGCGGCGAGACCCAGTACTTC	CASSPGTSGETQYF
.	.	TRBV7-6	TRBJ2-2	TGTGCCAGCAGCTTAAGGCGGGGAGCCGGGGAGCTGTTTTTT	CASSLRRGAGELFF
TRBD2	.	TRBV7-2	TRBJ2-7	TGTGCCAGCAGCTTAACATTCAGCGGGGGCTACGAGCAGTACTTC	CASSLTFSGGYEQYF
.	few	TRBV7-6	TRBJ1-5	TGTGCCAGCAGCCCCCAGGGGCAACCTAGTCAGCCCCAGCATTTT	CASSPQGQPSQPQHF